These T cell receptor beta chains were read from a single sample in a study of blood T cells in healthy people across ages. TCRdb re-derived calls from the 5' RACE reads in MiXCR, one entry per CDR3 protein. This sample has over a million distinct CDR3 sequences, with roughly 24% found just once. The same sample was also studied in work on T cells of mothers and their children.

The specimen was blood. These receptors originate from a girl aged 2-10 years in good health. Each CDR3 is given without its conserved first and last residue. Size is stated for part of the rows, as once, few or many counts, or as a class when the clone is expanded.

j_call clone_size v_call cdr3_aa
TRBJ2-2 few TRBV13 ASSTLVPGELF
TRBJ1-5 few TRBV6-2/TRBV6-3 ASRSGLVQPQH
TRBJ2-1 . TRBV7-8 ASSLVGAGYNEQF
TRBJ2-2 . TRBV7-9 ASSLPSGELF
TRBJ2-3 . TRBV12-3/TRBV12-4 ASNQYSGTGLSTDTQY
TRBJ2-5 few TRBV20-1 SAGALRETQY
TRBJ2-1 few TRBV20-1 SAQENDRGPYNEQL
. few TRBV4-3 ASSHSKGANEQF
TRBJ2-6 . TRBV6-5 ASSYVASGGVAGANVLT
TRBJ2-3 few TRBV7-3 ASSPAARGVTDTQY
TRBJ2-1 . TRBV5-4 ASSARDRAYNEQF
TRBJ2-7 . TRBV12-3/TRBV12-4 ASSLNLKEPYEQY
TRBJ2-5 . TRBV7-9 ASSYGLAAYQETQY
TRBJ1-1 . TRBV6-6 ASSDGQGSRAAEAF
TRBJ2-4 few TRBV19 ASSTGGGLKNIQY
TRBJ2-5 . TRBV12-3/TRBV12-4 ASSQRPVAEKETQY
TRBJ2-1 . TRBV28 ASTSWLGWEGNEQF
TRBJ2-6 . TRBV28 ASSAYALSSSGANVLT
TRBJ2-1 once TRBV4-2 ASSQEWAEDQLNEQF
. few TRBV6-2/TRBV6-3 ASTTGNEQF
TRBJ1-6 . TRBV11-2 ASSSFQDYGYNSPLH
TRBJ2-5 few TRBV28 ASAQRETQY
TRBJ1-2 few TRBV12-3/TRBV12-4 ASSLVFQGDGYT
TRBJ2-5 . TRBV5-6 ASSLYQLQETQY
TRBJ2-3 many TRBV7-2 ASSNPSLAGALTDTQY
TRBJ1-2 few TRBV15 ATSSPSEGLYGYT
TRBJ1-5 . TRBV6-6 ASSFGTGDNQPQR
TRBJ1-4 few TRBV29-1 SVYNVSWEKLF
TRBJ1-4 . TRBV12-3/TRBV12-4 ASSSGLAIELF
TRBJ2-1 few TRBV29-1 SFQRERRNEQF
TRBJ2-1 . TRBV4-3 ASSQGQGEQF
TRBJ1-6 . TRBV9 ASSVAGQGYSLLH
TRBJ1-2 . TRBV7-2 ASPGRVKGYT
TRBJ2-3 few TRBV29-1 SVLSTNTDTQY
. few TRBV20-1 SARGTSDYEQY
TRBJ1-4 . TRBV7-2 ASSLVAGKLF
TRBJ2-5 . TRBV15 ATSRDPRETQY
TRBJ2-3 few TRBV4-3 ASSQEGSGGTDTQY
TRBJ2-5 few TRBV2 ASGYRGETQY
TRBJ2-7 . TRBV20-1 SARDPRGGSSYEQY
TRBJ2-2 . TRBV11-2 ASSPEGGIYPDSITGELF
TRBJ2-4 few TRBV7-9 ASSGPGQGGQY